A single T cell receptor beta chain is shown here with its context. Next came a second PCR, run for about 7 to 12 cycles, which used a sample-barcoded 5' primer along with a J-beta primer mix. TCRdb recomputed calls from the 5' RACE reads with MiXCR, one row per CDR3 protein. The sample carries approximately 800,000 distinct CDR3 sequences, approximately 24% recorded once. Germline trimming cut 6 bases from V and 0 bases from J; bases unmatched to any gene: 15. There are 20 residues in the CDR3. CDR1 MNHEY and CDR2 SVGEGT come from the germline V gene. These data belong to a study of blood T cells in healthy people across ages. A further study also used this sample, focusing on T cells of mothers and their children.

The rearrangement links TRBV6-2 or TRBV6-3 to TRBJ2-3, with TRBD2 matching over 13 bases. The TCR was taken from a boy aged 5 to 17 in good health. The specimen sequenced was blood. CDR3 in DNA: TGTGCCAGCAGCAGTAGGGGACTAGCGGGATACATCACTAGCACAGATACGCAGTATTTT. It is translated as CASSSRGLAGYITSTDTQYF.